A single sample gave rise to the 27 T cell receptor beta chains below, sequenced in a study of cytomegalovirus exposure and HLA in healthy donors. Researchers ran the PCR with 60 Vbeta and 13 Jbeta primers. The data were produced by immunoSEQ multiplex PCR, yet TCRdb's version contains in-frame clones alone and is incomplete. The sample has some 120,000 clones; roughly 76% are singletons. The sample was PBMCs. The receptors derive from a woman between 45 and 60 years old in good health and CMV-seronegative.

DNA of the CDR3: TGCGCCAGCAGCTTGCTTAGCGGGATCACCACCGGGGAGCTGTTTTTT. Translated, it gives CASSLLSGITTGELFF. The chain uses TRBV5-1 and TRBJ2-2; 8 positions match TRBD2. The V and J ends lost 1 base and 4 bases, in that order; junction bases with no gene match: 6. The CDR3 extends over 16 amino acids. CDR1 and CDR2 (germline): SGHRS, YFSETQ.

CDR3 DNA sequence: TGTGCCTGGAGGTGGAGTTACGGCTATGGCTACACCTTC. It encodes CAWRWSYGYGYTF. The chain combines TRBV30 with TRBJ1-2; D unresolved. With 3 bases removed from V and 4 bases from J, the gap between germline ends came to 12 bases. This CDR3 region has 13 residues. Germline values: CDR1 GTSNPN, CDR2 SVGIG (reference sequence).

This clone was observed a few times. DNA of the CDR3: TGTGCCAGCAGCTTAGATTCCGGCCCGGGATCACCCCTCCACTTT. It translates to CASSLDSGPGSPLHF. The chain recombines TRBV7-3 with TRBJ1-6; no definite D call. Trimming pared 2 bases from V and 10 bases from J, leaving 15 bases between. The CDR3 totals 15 residues. The germline gives CDR1 SGHTA, CDR2 FQGTGA.

This clone was seen a handful of times. V and J are TRBV6-5 and TRBJ2-5; possible D gene TRBD1, 6 bases. CDR3 length: 15 residues. Germline CDR1 reads MNHEY; CDR2 reads SVGAGI. V lost 5 bases and J lost 1, with 14 bases in between. CDR3 DNA: TGTGCCAGCAGTACTCGAAGGGGGTCCCAAGAGACCCAGTACTTC. As protein: CASSTRRGSQETQYF.

V and J are TRBV5-1 and TRBJ2-1; 7 positions match TRBD1. The J segment lost 4 bases and the V segment lost 0 bases, leaving 4 bases of the junction unmatched. Looked up from germline, CDR1 is SGHRS and CDR2 is YFSETQ. The CDR3 totals 15 residues. The CDR3, as DNA: TGCGCCAGCAGCTTGGCCGGGACAGTTTACAATGAGCAGTTCTTC. Residues: CASSLAGTVYNEQFF.

This sequence joins TRBV19 and TRBJ2-6; D remains unclear. V gave up 0 bases and J gave up 0 bases, with 6 bases separating them. The CDR3 is 16 amino acids. CDR1 is LNHDA and CDR2 is SQIVND in the germline V gene (reference sequence). The CDR3 is CASSIEQSSGANVLTF. DNA for the CDR3: TGTGCCAGTAGTATAGAACAGTCCTCTGGGGCCAACGTCCTGACTTTC.

This clone showed up just once. V usage is TRBV7-8 and J usage is TRBJ1-4; 11 bases match TRBD1. CDR1 is SGHVS and CDR2 is FQNEAQ in the germline V gene. This CDR3 has 17 amino acids. J was trimmed by 10 bases and V by 1 base; bases with no gene match: 11. CDR3: CASSLVMFGTGGGKLFF. CDR3 coding DNA: TGTGCCAGCAGCTTAGTGATGTTCGGGACAGGGGGAGGAAAACTGTTTTTT.

The V and J genes are TRBV5-6 and TRBJ1-5; 7 bases match TRBD1. Germline values: CDR1 SGHDT, CDR2 YYEEEE. There are 13 residues in the CDR3. After removal of 4 bases from V and 5 bases from J, the junction contained 3 bases not matched to a gene. CDR3: CASSVDRDQPQHF. In nucleotides, the CDR3 is TGTGCCAGCAGCGTCGACAGGGATCAGCCCCAGCATTTT.

V usage is TRBV7-3 and J usage is TRBJ2-5; 7 bases fit TRBD1. The germline CDR1 and CDR2 sequences are SGHTA and FQGTGA. The CDR3 is 14 amino acids. Losses at the gene ends were 3 bases for V and 2 bases for J; bases not matched to a gene: 3. The CDR3 region is CASSFPGQQETQYF. Here the CDR3 DNA reads TGTGCCAGCAGCTTCCCGGGACAGCAAGAGACCCAGTACTTC.

The rearrangement uses TRBV5-6 and TRBJ2-1, with 10 nucleotides matching TRBD2. V lost 3 bases, J lost 0 bases, and 6 bases stayed unmatched. The germline CDR1 and CDR2 sequences are SGHDT and YYEEEE. This CDR3 comprises 17 residues. CDR3 sequence: CASSYRTSGASYNEQFF. CDR3 nucleotides: TGTGCCAGCAGCTACCGGACTAGCGGAGCCTCCTACAATGAGCAGTTCTTC.

The J gene is TRBJ1-4, the V gene TRBV18; perhaps TRBD1 as D (5 bases). Germline V gene lookup returns CDR1 KGHSH and CDR2 LQKENI. There are 14 residues in the CDR3. With 2 bases removed from V and 8 bases from J, the gap between germline ends came to 12 bases. The DNA for the CDR3 is TGTGCCAGCTCACCAGGGGCGGAAGGGGAAAAACTGTTTTTT. Translation gives CASSPGAEGEKLFF. The whole variable domain, filled in from reference TRBV18 and TRBJ1-4, reads NAGVMQNPRHLVRRRGQEARLRCSPMKGHSHVYWYRQLPEEGLKFMVYLQKENIIDESGMPKERFSAEFPKEGPSILRIQQVVRGDSAAYFCASSPGAEGEKLFFGSGTQLSVL.

The V gene is TRBV27, the J gene TRBJ2-7, with 11 nucleotides matching TRBD2. Germline CDR1 is MNHEY and CDR2 is SMNVEV (reference sequence). J gave up 7 bases and V 3 bases, and 5 bases lay outside the gene matches. The CDR3 is 14 residues long. CDR3 nucleotides: TGTGCCAGCAGTTTTGTAGCGGGAGGGCCTGAGCAGTACTTC. Amino acids: CASSFVAGGPEQYF.

The table lists this clone with a count of one. V and J are TRBV6-5 and TRBJ1-4; TRBD1 might be the D (6 bases). The length of the CDR3 is 13 residues. Trimming cost V 8 bases and J 3 bases, with 10 bases left between them. The germline gives CDR1 MNHEY, CDR2 SVGAGI. The CDR3 bases are TGTGCCAGCGGGGGCAGCCCTAATGAAAAACTGTTTTTT. This translates into CASGGSPNEKLFF.

V usage is TRBV9 and J usage is TRBJ2-2; a possible D gene is TRBD2 (5 bases). This CDR3 has 14 residues. V was cut by 0 bases and J by 3 bases, with 6 bases left in between. Germline lookup yields CDR1 SGDLS and CDR2 YYNGEE. CDR3 coding DNA: TGTGCCAGCAGCGTAGCCGGGGACACCGGGGAGCTGTTTTTT. Translation: CASSVAGDTGELFF.

The V and J genes are TRBV4-2 and TRBJ2-5, with 12 positions matching TRBD2. J lost 7 bases, V lost 1 base, and 16 bases had no gene match. The CDR3 is 19 residues long. Germline loops: CDR1 LGHNA, CDR2 YNFKEQ. The CDR3 DNA is TGTGCCAGCAGCCAAGGGGTGGCTAGCGGGAGGGGGGGGGTGGGGACCCAGTACTTC. As protein: CASSQGVASGRGGVGTQYF.

V gene TRBV27 combines with J gene TRBJ2-7; 8 positions match TRBD1. V gave up 4 bases and J gave up 6 bases; unmatched junction bases: 8. Germline CDR1 is MNHEY and CDR2 is SMNVEV (reference sequence). The CDR3 spans 14 residues. The CDR3 sequence: CASSSWTGLGEQYF. DNA for the CDR3: TGTGCCAGCAGTTCTTGGACAGGGCTAGGCGAGCAGTACTTC.

This clone was counted a few times. The genes are TRBV28 and TRBJ2-1; 7 nucleotides match TRBD2. Trimming at V came to 5 bases and at J to 5 bases, leaving 15 bases not matched to a gene. The CDR3 length is 17 residues. Germline values: CDR1 MDHEN, CDR2 SYDVKM. The CDR3 here is CASSIKTSRRGNNEQFF. The CDR3 nucleotides are TGTGCCAGCAGTATCAAGACTAGCCGCCGTGGAAACAATGAGCAGTTCTTC. The full variable domain, in which reference TRBV28 and TRBJ2-1 provide the parts outside the CDR3, is DVKVTQSSRYLVKRTGEKVFLECVQDMDHENMFWYRQDPGLGLRLIYFSYDVKMKEKGDIPEGYSVSREKKERFSLILESASTNQTSMYLCASSIKTSRRGNNEQFFGPGTRLTVL.

This chain connects TRBV7-3 to TRBJ2-3; 8 bases line up with TRBD2. Unmatched junction bases numbered 7, after V lost 5 bases and J lost 6 bases. The CDR3 totals 14 residues. The germline CDR1 and CDR2 sequences are SGHTA and FQGTGA. CDR3 nucleotides: TGTGCCAGCAGCCACGGGACTAGATCCGATACGCAGTATTTT. This translates into CASSHGTRSDTQYF.

This clone was detected only a few times. This chain joins TRBV5-4 and TRBJ1-5; the D is unclear. The CDR3 runs to 12 residues. V lost 2 bases to trimming and J lost 6 bases, with 6 bases between them. Germline values: CDR1 SGHNT, CDR2 YYREEE (reference sequence). This chain's CDR3 is CASSLLGQPQHF. The DNA for the CDR3 is TGTGCCAGCAGCTTACTCGGTCAGCCCCAGCATTTT.

The rearrangement joins TRBV7-2 to TRBJ2-1, with 9 nucleotides matching TRBD1. This CDR3 has 15 residues. Trimming removed 7 bases from V and 1 base from J; junction bases left unmatched: 5. Germline CDR1 and CDR2: SGHTA and FQGNSA. The CDR3, as DNA: TGTGCCAGCAAAGGGACAGGGCTTTCCTACAATGAGCAGTTCTTC. Protein: CASKGTGLSYNEQFF.

The gene calls are TRBV6-6 and TRBJ1-3; maybe TRBD1 (6 bases). This CDR3 contains 14 residues. The germline V and J ends were trimmed by 6 bases and 4 bases, with 13 bases remaining between them. Germline CDR1 is MNHNY and CDR2 is SVGAGI (reference sequence). CDR3 coding DNA: TGTGCCAGCAGCAGGGACACCTACGGAAACACCATATATTTT. Translating it yields CASSRDTYGNTIYF.

As for this clone: A read error may account for a junction end that differs from germline. This rearrangement joins TRBV30 to TRBJ2-1, with D maybe TRBD2 (6 bases). The CDR3 covers 15 residues. Germline V gene data show CDR1 as GTSNPN and CDR2 as SVGIG (reference sequence). CDR3 amino acids: CAWSVGSTSFNEQFF. The CDR3 nucleotides read TGTGCCTGGAGTGTCGGGAGTACGTCCTTCAATGAGCAGTTCTTC.

In its sample, this clone was seen a few times. This sequence joins TRBV29-1 and TRBJ2-3, with D possibly matching TRBD2 (6 bases). The CDR3 spans 12 residues. Germline lookup yields CDR1 SQVTM and CDR2 ANQGSEA. V dropped 4 bases and J dropped 8 bases, with 13 bases sitting between them. The DNA for the CDR3 is TGCAGCGTTGTGGAGGGAGGTGTTACGCAGTATTTT. Amino acid sequence: CSVVEGGVTQYF.

The chain joins TRBV28 to TRBJ2-1; D is possibly TRBD1 (6 bases). This CDR3 spans 16 amino acids. Germline CDR1 reads MDHEN; CDR2 reads SYDVKM. V lost 7 bases and J 2 bases, leaving 18 bases between the germline ends. CDR3 in DNA: TGTGCCAGCACCACCAGCCAGGGGTTAACCTACAATGAGCAGTTCTTC. This translates into CASTTSQGLTYNEQFF.

Concerning this clone itself: The identical CDR3 is also encoded by other nucleotide sequences in the sample. The chain combines TRBV30 with TRBJ2-2; D unclear. Germline V CDR1 and CDR2: GTSNPN, SVGIG (reference sequence). V was clipped by 0 bases and J by 1 base, with 6 bases between them. The CDR3 contains 14 residues. The CDR3 protein is CAWSVGVNTGELFF. DNA for the CDR3: TGTGCCTGGAGTGTAGGAGTGAACACCGGGGAGCTGTTTTTT.

The chain's CDR3 is CASSVSWAGTEAFF. In DNA form, the CDR3 reads TGTGCCAGCAGTGTCTCGTGGGCGGGCACTGAAGCTTTCTTT. V usage is TRBV6-1 and J usage is TRBJ1-1; D gene ambiguous. V shed 4 bases and J shed 4 bases, with 13 bases lying between them. Germline values: CDR1 MNHNS, CDR2 SASEGT. This CDR3 contains 14 residues.

The chain has TRBV7-8 and TRBJ1-2; unclear D gene. The CDR3 has 13 amino acids. V dropped 3 bases and J dropped 3 bases, with 8 bases sitting between them. Germline V gene lookup returns CDR1 SGHVS and CDR2 FQNEAQ. CDR3 bases: TGTGCCAGCAGCTTCCGGGGAGACTATGGCTACACCTTC. This codes for CASSFRGDYGYTF.